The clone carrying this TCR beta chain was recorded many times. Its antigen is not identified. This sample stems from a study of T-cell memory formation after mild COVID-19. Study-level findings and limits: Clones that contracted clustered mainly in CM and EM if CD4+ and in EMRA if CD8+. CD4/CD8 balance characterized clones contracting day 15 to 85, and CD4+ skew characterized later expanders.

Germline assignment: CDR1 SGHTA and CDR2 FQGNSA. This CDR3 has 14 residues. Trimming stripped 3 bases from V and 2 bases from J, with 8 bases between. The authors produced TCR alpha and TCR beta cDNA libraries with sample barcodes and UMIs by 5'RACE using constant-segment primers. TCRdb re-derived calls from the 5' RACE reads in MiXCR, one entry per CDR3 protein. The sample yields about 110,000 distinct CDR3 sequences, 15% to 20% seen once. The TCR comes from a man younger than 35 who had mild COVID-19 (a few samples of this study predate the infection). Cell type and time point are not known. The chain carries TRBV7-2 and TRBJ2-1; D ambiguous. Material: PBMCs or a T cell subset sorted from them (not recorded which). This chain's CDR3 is CASSFSVPYNEQFF. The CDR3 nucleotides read TGTGCCAGCAGCTTCAGTGTCCCCTACAATGAGCAGTTCTTC.